This T cell receptor beta chain was obtained from a study of T cells in Graves' hyperthyroidism and ophthalmopathy. Notes on the study in general: Clonotypes that were expanded in thyroid above 0.001 mostly appeared in blood too. Ophthalmopathy was predicted by the model a median of approximately 6 months ahead of onset.

With regard to this clonotype: Its specificity is not known.

With 3 bases clipped from V and 5 bases from J, the junction kept 7 bases outside the gene matches. The V gene's germline CDR1 is ENHRY and CDR2 SYGVKD. The CDR3 sequence is 15 residues long. Clinical symptoms, serum thyroxine, TRAb, thyroid ultrasound and orbital computed tomography informed diagnoses. PBMCs were collected from an approximately 10 ml volume of fresh peripheral blood. The CDR3 regions of TCR beta were amplified from RNA transcripts. The HTBI primer set was used in a first-round RT-PCR of the TCR CDR3. One entry per CDR3 protein, called by TCRdb with MiXCR from the multiplex PCR reads. This table has more than 350,000 distinct CDR3 sequences, more than 12% appearing once.

This TCR was sampled from a woman aged 25 to 39 with Graves' ophthalmopathy. J is TRBJ1-2 and V is TRBV10-3, with 9 bases aligning to TRBD1. The sample consisted of blood. The CDR3 DNA is TGTGCCATCAGTGACCAGACAGGGGGATTGTATGGCTACACCTTC. As protein: CAISDQTGGLYGYTF.